Each of the 4 T cell receptor beta chains below was sequenced from the same sample in a study of neurological immune-mediated disorders. TCRdb itself ran the 5' RACE reads through MiXCR, one entry per CDR3 protein. Counted here are 70,000 or so distinct CDR3 sequences, around 3% occurring once; the ten biggest clones make up about 5.5%. The sample taken for sequencing was PBMCs. Receptors originate from a woman aged 45-60 years with multiple sclerosis.

This clonotype was observed at least ten times. The genes are TRBV6-5 and TRBJ2-7; tentatively, D is TRBD2 (5 bases). Germline V lookup: CDR1 MNHEY, CDR2 SVGAGI. The V and J ends lost 5 bases and 2 bases respectively, with 13 bases between them. This CDR3 is 14 amino acids long. The CDR3 loop reads CASSSIDGTYEQYF. CDR3 nucleotides: TGTGCCAGCAGTAGTATTGACGGGACCTACGAGCAGTACTTC.

V is TRBV5-6 and J is TRBJ2-1; TRBD2 might be the D (6 bases). Looked up from germline, CDR1 is SGHDT and CDR2 is YYEEEE. V lost 3 bases and J lost 9, with 13 bases in between. The CDR3 runs to 13 residues. The CDR3 coding sequence is TGTGCCAGCAGCTACAGCCGGCGGGGTGAGCAGTTCTTC. Translation: CASSYSRRGEQFF.

In its sample, this clonotype was seen many times. The chain carries TRBV5-1 and TRBJ2-1; D uncertain. Germline V CDR1 and CDR2: SGHRS, YFSETQ. This CDR3 comprises 14 residues. The V gene lost 4 bases and the J gene lost 5 bases, with 13 bases spanning the gap. In nucleotides, the CDR3 is TGCGCCAGCAGCCCGGGTGTAAGCGACAATGAGCAGTTCTTC. It is translated as CASSPGVSDNEQFF.

This clonotype occurred many times. The genes are TRBV29-1 and TRBJ1-1; unclear D gene. Per germline, CDR1 SQVTM and CDR2 ANQGSEA. CDR3 size: 13 residues. V was clipped by 3 bases and J by 1 base, with 9 bases between them. The CDR3 protein is CSVEVTRNTEAFF. The DNA for the CDR3 is TGCAGCGTTGAGGTTACGAGGAACACTGAAGCTTTCTTT.